This T cell receptor beta chain came from a study of T cells in Graves' hyperthyroidism and ophthalmopathy (dated by TCRdb to between 2018 and 2020). Some background on the complete study: Peripheral blood was collected at initial diagnosis, before any treatment. After sampling, hyperthyroidism patients received methimazole starting at 30 mg daily, and ophthalmopathy patients received high-dose intravenous methylprednisolone. TCR V-J signatures able to tell the groups apart were searched for in a discovery cohort of 90 to 100 patients, of whom fewer than 45 had Graves' ophthalmopathy and roughly 59 had stable Graves' hyperthyroidism. The 75 to 100 discovery patients were randomly split 7:3 into training and test sets. Prospective prediction of ophthalmopathy was tested in an independent validation cohort consisting of about 19 hyperthyroidism patients and approximately 16 patients who later progressed to ophthalmopathy. Thyroid tissue and blood T-cell repertoires from about six Graves' hyperthyroidism patients were also compared in the study. The paper describes TCR Vbeta CDR3 sequencing of about 140 peripheral blood samples, made up of fewer than 50 ophthalmopathy patients, over 70 hyperthyroidism patients and some 17 progressor patients.

Ophthalmopathy patients had moderately to severely active disease, Clinical Activity Score of at least 3, NOSPECS grade of at least 4, and duration under 3 months. Exclusion was applied to patients with uncontrolled infections, other autoimmune diseases, pregnancy or lactation. Diagnoses were based on clinical symptoms, serum thyroxine and TRAb, thyroid ultrasound and orbital computed tomography. PBMCs were separated from roughly 10 ml of fresh peripheral blood using Ficoll-Paque density gradient centrifugation. Total RNA was extracted with Trizol reagent, and quality was checked on an Agilent 2100 Bioanalyzer. Amplification of TCR beta CDR3 regions was carried out from RNA transcripts. For the first round of RT-PCR on the TCR CDR3, the HTBI primer set was used together with the Qiagen OneStep RT-PCR kit. Libraries were constructed in a second round of multiplex PCR, after which size selection and purification were performed. The libraries were sequenced on an Illumina HiSeq2000 using paired-end 100 bp reads. The published analysis was carried out like this. SOAPnuke was used to process the raw data, with reads discarded if the reads contained adapters or uncalled bases, had a mean Phred below 15, or lacked an exact constant-primer or identifier match. COPE v1.2.5 was used to merge high-quality paired reads, and clonotypes were defined as unique nucleotide sequences. Clonotypes were aligned to IMGT TRBV, TRBD and TRBJ reference segments using MiTCR v1.1. Analysis was restricted to V-J combinations with a frequency above 0.0001, which covered about 99% of repertoires. The TCS score was defined as the ratio of F50 (clonal expansion) to E x V (chaos), calculated using BLOSUM62-based TCRdist between CDR3 peptides within each V-J. Welch's t-statistics and random forest reduced around 550 V-J features to 13, which were used in a naive Bayes classifier (R e1071). TCRdb applied fastp at Q25 and MiXCR to the public reads, then kept only in-frame beta chains. Rows are combined by CDR3 protein, so each entry shows the most common genes and DNA. The V and J calls follow TCRdb's processing rather than the paper's. This sample has hundreds of thousands of distinct CDR3 sequences in its table, and roughly 17% of those were observed once. The ten biggest clones cover 28% of the sample.

Inclusive of the bounding cysteine and phenylalanine, the CDR3 is 14 residues long. Only CDR3 DNA is held: 42 bases, read in frame from base 1. V is cut by 5 bases and J by 4 bases, and the space between the germline ends is 12 bases. The germline V gene provides CDR1 SGHDN and CDR2 FVKESK. General findings and caveats noted by the study authors: Most expanded thyroid clonotypes (frequency above 0.001) were also found in blood, which suggests that blood repertoires may mirror thyroid immune responses. Sample size was not statistically predetermined, and investigators were not blinded to group allocation. In cross-validation, a model built on a 13 V-J signature told ophthalmopathy apart from stable hyperthyroidism with about 90% sensitivity and approximately 84% specificity, and in testing the same model reached 80%/75%. In validation, the model predicted progression to ophthalmopathy with 55% to 71% sensitivity and approximately 72% specificity, a median of 6.5 months before onset.

This clonotype was seen ten or more times. This receptor's antigen is unknown. Per-base quality was not reported, and no clone a single base away is much larger than it. Sequencing was performed on blood. The V gene is TRBV14 and the J gene is TRBJ2-1; possibly the D gene is TRBD2, per 6 matching bases. This TCR came from a woman aged 18 to 35 with Graves' ophthalmopathy. The nucleotide sequence is TGTGCCAGCAGCTTGGCCGGGGGTTACAATGAGCAGTTCTTC. Its protein is CASSLAGGYNEQFF. With the rest looked up from the reference TRBV14 and TRBJ2-1 genes rather than sequenced, the full variable domain is EAGVTQFPSHSVIEKGQTVTLRCDPISGHDNLYWYRRVMGKEIKFLLHFVKESKQDESGMPNNRFLAERTGGTYSTLKVQPAELEDSGVYFCASSLAGGYNEQFFGPGTRLTVL.